This T cell receptor beta chain is from a study of T cell changes during pregnancy in multiple sclerosis (dated by TCRdb to the late 2010s). Study-level background: Changes in the T cell repertoire over the course of pregnancy were examined in this study in women with multiple sclerosis.

CDR3 length: 17 amino acids, cysteine to phenylalanine. Left in the record is the CDR3 DNA by itself, 51 bases read in frame from the first base. Sequences SGHVS (CDR1) and FNYEAQ (CDR2) are obtained from the germline V gene. The germline V and J ends show losses of 1 base and 10 bases respectively, and no gene match explains 14 bases of the junction. Library creation used the immunoSEQ multiplex PCR assay. TCRdb's version of the immuneACCESS table is confined to in-frame rearrangements and falls short of the full clone set. An unresolved V gene accounts for under half of the shortfall where checked; the remainder is of unknown origin. The sample yields 55,000 to 65,000 clones; about 94% were counted once. In total, the top ten clones hold about 2.6% of the sample. This clone was detected once. Its antigen is unknown. No base qualities exist here, and no much larger clone lies one base off it.

The source of this sequence is a female donor with multiple sclerosis, enrolled in a pregnancy study. Recombination connected TRBV7-6 to TRBJ2-1; TRBD2 lines up with 9 middle nucleotides. Material: CD8+ T cells from peripheral blood mononuclear cells, obtained in the third trimester of pregnancy. The DNA reads TGTGCCAGCAGCTTAGTCCTTGGGCGGGAGGGCCCCGGGGAGCAGTTCTTC. Translated, this is CASSLVLGREGPGEQFF.